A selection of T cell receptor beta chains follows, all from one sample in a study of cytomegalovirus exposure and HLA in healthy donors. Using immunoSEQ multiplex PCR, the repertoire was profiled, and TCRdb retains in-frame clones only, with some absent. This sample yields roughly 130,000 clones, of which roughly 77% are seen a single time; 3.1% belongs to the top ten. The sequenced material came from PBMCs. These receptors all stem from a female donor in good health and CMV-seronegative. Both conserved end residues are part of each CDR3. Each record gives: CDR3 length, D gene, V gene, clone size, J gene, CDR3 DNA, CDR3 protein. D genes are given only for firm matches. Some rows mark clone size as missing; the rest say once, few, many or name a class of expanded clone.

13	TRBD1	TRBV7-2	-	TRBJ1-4	TGTGCCAGCAGCTTAAGGGACAGGGTGGGACTGTTTTTT	CASSLRDRVGLFF
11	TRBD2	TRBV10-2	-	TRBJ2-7	TGCGCCAGCCGGGAGGACTACGAGCAGTACTTC	CASREDYEQYF
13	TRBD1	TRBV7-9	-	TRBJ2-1	TGTGCCAGCATAGGACAGGGGAGCAATGAGCAGTTCTTC	CASIGQGSNEQFF
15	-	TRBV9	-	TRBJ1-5	TGTGCCAGCAGCGTAGGTGGAGGGGGCAATCAGCCCCAGCATTTT	CASSVGGGGNQPQHF
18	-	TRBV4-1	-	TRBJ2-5	TGCGCCAGCAGCCAAGACCCGGGGTCAGCCCTCGCCCAAGAGACCCAGTACTTC	CASSQDPGSALAQETQYF
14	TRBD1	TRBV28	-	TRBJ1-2	TGTGCCAGCAGTTTATTGAACAGGGGCTATGGCTACACCTTC	CASSLLNRGYGYTF
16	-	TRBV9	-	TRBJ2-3	TGTGCCAGCAGCGTAAGGGGGGGGAGGAGCACAGATACGCAGTATTTT	CASSVRGGRSTDTQYF
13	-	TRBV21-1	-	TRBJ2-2	TGTGCCAGCACTGAAGGGGGGGTCGGGGAGCTGTTTTTT	CASTEGGVGELFF
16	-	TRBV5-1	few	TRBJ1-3	TGCGCCAGCAGCTTGGACAGGCTAATATCTGGAAACACCATATATTTT	CASSLDRLISGNTIYF
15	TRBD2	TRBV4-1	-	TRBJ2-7	TGCGCCAGCAGCCATAGCGGGAGGGCCGACTACGAGCAGTACTTC	CASSHSGRADYEQYF
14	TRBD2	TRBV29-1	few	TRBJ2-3	TGCAGCGTTGGGCGCGGGGGGACCACAGATACGCAGTATTTT	CSVGRGGTTDTQYF
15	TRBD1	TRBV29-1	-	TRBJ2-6	TGCAGCGTGACAGGGCCCAACTCTGGGGCCAACGTCCTGACTTTC	CSVTGPNSGANVLTF
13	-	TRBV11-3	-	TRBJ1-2	TGTGCCAGCAGTTCGGGCCTCGCGGGGGGCTACACCTTC	CASSSGLAGGYTF
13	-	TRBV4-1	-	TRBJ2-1	TGCGCCAGCAGCCAAGGATTTGCGGATGAGCAGTTCTTC	CASSQGFADEQFF
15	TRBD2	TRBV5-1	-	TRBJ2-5	TGCGCCAGCAGCCTAGCGGGGGGGCCGGGAGAGACCCAGTACTTC	CASSLAGGPGETQYF
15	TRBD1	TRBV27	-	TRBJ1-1	TGTGCCAGCCACGGAAGTCTGAGGGGGCTCACTGAAGCTTTCTTT	CASHGSLRGLTEAFF
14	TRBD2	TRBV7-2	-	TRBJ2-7	TGTGCCGGGGACAAGCGGGAGGGCCTCTACGAGCAGTACTTC	CAGDKREGLYEQYF
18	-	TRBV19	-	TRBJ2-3	TGTGCCAGTATGGACAGGGGGTTGAGCGGGGGGGCCACAGATACGCAGTATTTT	CASMDRGLSGGATDTQYF
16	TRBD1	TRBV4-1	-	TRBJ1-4	TGCGCCAGCGGCCAATTCGCAGGGGGCGCCGGGGAAAAACTGTTTTTT	CASGQFAGGAGEKLFF
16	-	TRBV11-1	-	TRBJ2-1	TGTGCCAGCAGCTTTCATACAGGGAGCTCCTACAATGAGCAGTTCTTC	CASSFHTGSSYNEQFF
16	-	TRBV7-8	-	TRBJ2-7	TGTGCCAGCAGCTTCCCGACTCGGTTTCGAACCTACGAGCAGTACTTC	CASSFPTRFRTYEQYF
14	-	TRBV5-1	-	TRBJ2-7	TGCGCCAGCAGCTTATCACAGTCTATTGGCGAGCAGTACTTC	CASSLSQSIGEQYF
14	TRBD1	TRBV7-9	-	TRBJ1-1	TGTGCCAGCAGCTTTACAGGGGTTTGGTCTGAAGCTTTCTTT	CASSFTGVWSEAFF
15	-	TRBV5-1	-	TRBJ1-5	TGCGCCAGCAGCTTGAGAGGAGGTGGCAATCAGCCCCAGCATTTT	CASSLRGGGNQPQHF
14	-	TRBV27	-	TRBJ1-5	TGTGCCAGCAGCTATGAATTTAGCAATCAGCCCCAGCATTTT	CASSYEFSNQPQHF
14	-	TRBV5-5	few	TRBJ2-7	TGTGCCAGCAGCTTGGCCGGGGGCTCCTACGAGCAGTACTTC	CASSLAGGSYEQYF
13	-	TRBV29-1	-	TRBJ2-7	TGCAGCGCCGGGGGACAGTCCTACTACGAGCAGTACTTC	CSAGGQSYYEQYF
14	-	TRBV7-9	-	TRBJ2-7	TGTGCCAGCAGCTTAACAGGGTCACCTTACGAGCAGTACTTC	CASSLTGSPYEQYF
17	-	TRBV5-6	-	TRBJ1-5	TGTGCCAGCAGCCCCGAATTATCGGACATGGACGATCAGCCCCAGCATTTT	CASSPELSDMDDQPQHF
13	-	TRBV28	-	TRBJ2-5	TGTGCCAGCACCCCGGGAGCTCAAGAGACCCAGTACTTC	CASTPGAQETQYF
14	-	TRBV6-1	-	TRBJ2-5	TGTGCCAGCAGTAAGGGGGGGGGCGCGGAGACCCAGTACTTC	CASSKGGGAETQYF
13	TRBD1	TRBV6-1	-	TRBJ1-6	TGTGCCAGCAGGCGGGACAGGGGGTTACCCCTCCACTTT	CASRRDRGLPLHF
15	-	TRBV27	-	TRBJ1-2	TGTGCCAGCAGTTTATCCCAGGGATTGAGCTATGGCTACACCTTC	CASSLSQGLSYGYTF
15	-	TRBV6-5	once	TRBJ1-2	TGTGCCAGCATGTTACATTCAGGGGCTCCCTATGGCTACACCTTC	CASMLHSGAPYGYTF
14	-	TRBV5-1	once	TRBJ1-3	TGCGCCAGCAGAGACTCAGCGGCGGGAAACACCATATATTTT	CASRDSAAGNTIYF
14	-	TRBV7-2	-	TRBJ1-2	TGTGCCAGCAGATTGGATACAGGTGACTATGGCTACACCTTC	CASRLDTGDYGYTF
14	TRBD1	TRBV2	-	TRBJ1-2	TGTGCCAGCAGAGCCGGACAGGCTAACTATGGCTACACCTTC	CASRAGQANYGYTF
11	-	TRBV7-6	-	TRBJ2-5	TGTGCCAGCAGCTCCCGGGAGACCCAGTACTTC	CASSSRETQYF
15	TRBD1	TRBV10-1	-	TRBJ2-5	TGCGCCAGCAGACCCCTCGGCAGGGGGTCGGAGACCCAGTACTTC	CASRPLGRGSETQYF
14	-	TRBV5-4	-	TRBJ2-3	TGTGCCAGCAGCTTTGAACCCCAGGGAGATACGCAGTATTTT	CASSFEPQGDTQYF
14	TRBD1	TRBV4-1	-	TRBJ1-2	TGCGCCAGCAGCCAAGTCCGGGACAGACGCGGCTACACCTTC	CASSQVRDRRGYTF
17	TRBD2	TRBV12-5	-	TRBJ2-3	TGTGCTAGTGGTTTGGTAAGACTAGCGGGAGGCATAGATACGCAGTATTTT	CASGLVRLAGGIDTQYF
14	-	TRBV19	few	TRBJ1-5	TGTGCCAGTAGTATAGACTATACCCGCAGGGCCCAGCATTTT	CASSIDYTRRAQHF
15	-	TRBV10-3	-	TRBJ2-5	TGTGCCATCAGTGAGTCGAGGCAGGGTGGAGAGACCCAGTACTTC	CAISESRQGGETQYF
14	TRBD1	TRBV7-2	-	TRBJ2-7	TGTGCCAGCAGCTTAGGACAGGGGCTCTACGAGCAGTACTTC	CASSLGQGLYEQYF